The sequence of this TCR beta chain was determined in a study of T-cell reconstitution after alpha-beta-depleted transplantation in children. Germline lookup yields CDR1 MNHEY and CDR2 SMNVEV (reference sequence). The CDR3 totals 17 residues. Trimming cost V 3 bases and J 1 base, with 18 bases left between them. The sample holds a few counts of this clonotype. The library targeted TCRbeta and was prepared with unique molecular identifiers. TCRdb re-derived calls from the PCR reads in MiXCR, one entry per CDR3 protein. This sample has nearly 350,000 distinct CDR3 sequences, with 16% found just once. This receptor was identified in a male patient between 2 and 10 years old who had a stem cell transplant for acute lymphoblastic leukemia, so the T cells may come from the graft donor. The specimen comprised PBMCs, mostly from graft donor cells, sampled 360 days after TCRalphabeta/CD19-depleted stem cell transplant. The chain has TRBV27 and TRBJ1-1, with D maybe TRBD1 (5 bases). CDR3 amino acids: CASSFYRTGGANTEAFF. The DNA for the CDR3 is TGTGCCAGCAGTTTTTATAGGACTGGCGGGGCGAACACTGAAGCTTTCTTT.